Listed here are 21 T cell receptor beta chains from one sample, sequenced in a study of blood T cell repertoires in COVID-19. Sequencing was performed with immunoSEQ multiplex PCR; in TCRdb, only in-frame clones are kept and a portion is missing. The table lists 140,000 to 150,000 clones, around 90% of them singletons. Sequenced material: PBMCs or T cells enriched from blood (not recorded which). The receptors stem from a woman in her 40s who had been exposed to COVID-19.

The chain combines TRBV4-2 with TRBJ1-1; maybe TRBD1 (5 bases). The germline V gene has CDR1 LGHNA and CDR2 YNFKEQ. V was clipped by 4 bases and J by 2 bases, with 11 bases between them. This CDR3 spans 14 amino acids. In DNA, the CDR3 is TGTGCCAGCAGCCCAGGGACTGCTAACACTGAAGCTTTCTTT. As protein: CASSPGTANTEAFF.

The CDR3 loop reads CASSYLPDEQFF. The CDR3 nucleotides read TGTGCCAGCAGTTACCTCCCGGATGAGCAGTTCTTC. The chain links TRBV6-2 or TRBV6-3 to TRBJ2-1; D is undetermined. The CDR3 loop spans 12 amino acids. The germline CDR1 and CDR2 sequences are MNHEY and SVGEGT. Between the trimmed V and J ends, which lost 2 bases and 8 bases, there was a span of 7 bases.

The chain combines TRBV5-1 with TRBJ2-7; D perhaps matches TRBD1 (5 bases). The ends were cut back, 1 base at V and 3 bases at J, with 17 bases in the middle. In germline, CDR1 is SGHRS, CDR2 YFSETQ. The CDR3 is 16 amino acids. This chain's CDR3 is CASSLYPSDSNYEQYF. DNA for the CDR3: TGCGCCAGCAGCTTGTACCCCTCTGACAGTAACTACGAGCAGTACTTC. Combining the CDR3 with reference TRBV5-1 and TRBJ2-7 gives the whole variable domain KAGVTQTPRYLIKTRGQQVTLSCSPISGHRSVSWYQQTPGQGLQFLFEYFSETQRNKGNFPGRFSGRQFSNSRSEMNVSTLELGDSALYLCASSLYPSDSNYEQYFGPGTRLTVT.

The chain couples TRBV14 to TRBJ2-5; possibly TRBD1 for D (6 bases). Per the germline V gene, CDR1 is SGHDN and CDR2 is FVKESK. Deletions cut 1 base from V and 4 bases from J, with 10 bases between. The CDR3 has 14 residues. The CDR3 nucleotides are TGTGCCAGCAGCCAAGTGGGGGCCCGAGAGACCCAGTACTTC. It encodes CASSQVGARETQYF.

The chain joins TRBV28 to TRBJ1-6; 9 bases map to TRBD1. V lost 10 bases, J lost 7 bases, and 11 bases stayed unmatched. The CDR3 loop spans 15 amino acids. CDR1 and CDR2 (germline): MDHEN, SYDVKM. CDR3 amino acids: CATPRGDRVNSPLHF. The CDR3 bases are TGTGCCACCCCTCGGGGGGACAGGGTAAATTCACCCCTCCACTTT.

This clone was observed a handful of times. The chain couples TRBV28 to TRBJ1-1; 11 bases map to TRBD1. Germline values: CDR1 MDHEN, CDR2 SYDVKM. Trimming at V came to 5 bases and at J to 1 base, leaving 6 bases not matched to a gene. This CDR3 contains 16 residues. CDR3 in amino acids: CASSPPGQGGNTEAFF. The CDR3 bases are TGTGCCAGCAGTCCTCCGGGACAGGGGGGGAACACTGAAGCTTTCTTT.

CDR3 nucleotides: TGTGCCAGCAGGGGGCAGGGGGGAGGTGCCGGGGAGCTGTTTTTT. As protein: CASRGQGGGAGELFF. The chain recombines TRBV25-1 with TRBJ2-2, with D possibly being TRBD1 (7 bases). V lost 6 bases, J lost 6 bases, and 17 bases lay in between. Germline assignment: CDR1 MGHDK and CDR2 SYGVNS. This CDR3 has 15 amino acids.

A single count supports this clone. The chain has TRBV27 and TRBJ2-7, with D tentatively TRBD2 (5 bases). The CDR3 is 13 amino acids. Deletions cut 6 bases from V and 1 base from J, with 10 bases between. Germline assignment: CDR1 MNHEY and CDR2 SMNVEV (reference sequence). This CDR3 reads CASRDSLSYEQYF. CDR3 in DNA: TGTGCCAGCAGGGACTCGCTATCCTACGAGCAGTACTTC.

The chain couples TRBV6-5 to TRBJ1-2; D is unclear. Germline V gives CDR1 MNHEY, CDR2 SVGAGI. The CDR3 is made up of 13 amino acids. V shed 3 bases and J shed 5 bases, with 10 bases lying between them. For the CDR3, the DNA is TGTGCCAGCAGTTATGACATTGCATATGGCTACACCTTC. Its translation is CASSYDIAYGYTF.

The J gene is TRBJ2-3, the V gene TRBV5-6; the D gene is possibly TRBD1 (5 bases). CDR3 length: 15 residues. With 1 base removed from V and 1 base from J, the gap between germline ends came to 10 bases. Germline CDR1 is SGHDT and CDR2 is YYEEEE. The CDR3 sequence is CASSLIDSGTDTQYF. CDR3 nucleotide sequence: TGTGCCAGCAGCTTGATTGACAGTGGCACAGATACGCAGTATTTT.

A single count supports this clone. The chain links TRBV4-1 to TRBJ2-3; the D gene is possibly TRBD2 (6 bases). The CDR3 is 14 residues long. CDR1 MGHRA and CDR2 YSYEKL come from the germline V gene. V was shortened by 0 bases and J by 2 bases, with 6 bases between the two germline ends. CDR3 protein: CASSQELATDTQYF. CDR3 DNA sequence: TGCGCCAGCAGCCAAGAACTAGCCACAGATACGCAGTATTTT.

This chain uses TRBV28 with TRBJ1-5, with 7 bases aligning to TRBD1. The germline gives CDR1 MDHEN, CDR2 SYDVKM. J was trimmed by 2 bases and V by 6 bases; bases with no gene match: 4. The CDR3 runs 14 residues. The CDR3 nucleotides read TGTGCCAGCAGCAGAACAGGGGGCAATCAGCCCCAGCATTTT. Protein product: CASSRTGGNQPQHF.

The chain couples TRBV19 to TRBJ2-5; TRBD1 matches 8 bases. Germline CDR1 and CDR2: LNHDA and SQIVND (reference sequence). This CDR3 has 14 residues. V shed 1 base and J 5 bases; nucleotides not matched to a gene: 3. The CDR3 bases are TGTGCCAGTAGTATAGGTCAGGGGGCCGAGACCCAGTACTTC. The encoded protein is CASSIGQGAETQYF.

A word on this clone: A junction end diverges from the germline sequence, so it may reflect a read error. The CDR3 sequence: CATSRGGAVQEGLYGYTF. The CDR3 DNA follows: TGTGCCACCAGCCGGGGCGGCGCCGTTCAGGAGGGCCTCTATGGCTACACCTTC. The chain is built from TRBV5-8 and TRBJ1-2; perhaps TRBD1 as D (5 bases). The CDR3 loop spans 18 amino acids. Germline assignment: CDR1 SGHTS and CDR2 YDEGEE.

This chain connects TRBV5-1 to TRBJ1-2, with TRBD1 matching over 9 bases. Germline-derived CDR1 and CDR2 are SGHRS and YFSETQ. With 4 bases clipped from V and 3 bases from J, the junction kept 7 bases outside the gene matches. This CDR3 comprises 15 residues. The CDR3 here is CASSPGDREHYGYTF. CDR3 coding DNA: TGCGCCAGCAGCCCCGGGGACAGGGAGCACTATGGCTACACCTTC.

The V gene is TRBV18, the J gene TRBJ2-2; 8 bases are a match to TRBD2. V dropped 2 bases and J dropped 3; count of bases not matched to a gene: 8. CDR3 length: 17 residues. CDR1 and CDR2 from the germline V gene are KGHSH and LQKENI. CDR3 loop: CASSPVEAGVDTGELFF. The CDR3 nucleotides read TGTGCCAGCTCACCAGTGGAAGCGGGAGTTGACACCGGGGAGCTGTTTTTT.

The J gene is TRBJ2-3, the V gene TRBV7-2; 8 bases are a match to TRBD2. The J segment lost 0 bases and the V segment lost 3 bases, leaving 5 bases of the junction unmatched. The CDR3 sequence is 16 residues long. The germline CDR1 and CDR2 sequences are SGHTA and FQGNSA. The CDR3 DNA is TGTGCCAGCAGCTTCACCGGGACTAGAAGCACAGATACGCAGTATTTT. This codes for CASSFTGTRSTDTQYF.

The rearrangement uses TRBV29-1 and TRBJ2-5, with 8 nucleotides matching TRBD1. The CDR3 spans 12 residues. V lost 4 bases and J lost 5; bases outside the gene matches: 3. Germline lookup yields CDR1 SQVTM and CDR2 ANQGSEA. CDR3 DNA: TGCAGCGTTGTCCGGGACAGGGAGACCCAGTACTTC. Protein sequence: CSVVRDRETQYF.

This chain uses TRBV10-3 with TRBJ2-2; D perhaps matches TRBD2 (6 bases). Per the germline V gene, CDR1 is ENHRY and CDR2 is SYGVKD. CDR3 length: 18 amino acids. The ends were cut back, 3 bases at V and 3 bases at J, with 20 bases in the middle. The CDR3 loop reads CAISDPTSPEADTGELFF. CDR3 nucleotide sequence: TGTGCCATCAGTGACCCGACTAGTCCCGAGGCCGACACCGGGGAGCTGTTTTTT.

This chain uses TRBV18 with TRBJ2-1, with D maybe TRBD2 (5 bases). Germline V gene sequence: CDR1 KGHSH, CDR2 LQKENI. Between the trimmed V and J ends, which lost 2 bases and 6 bases, there was a span of 11 bases. The CDR3 loop spans 14 amino acids. The CDR3 sequence: CASSPTAGLNEQFF. The CDR3 bases are TGTGCCAGCTCACCAACGGCGGGCCTCAATGAGCAGTTCTTC. Full variable domain (remainder filled in from reference TRBV18 and TRBJ2-1): NAGVMQNPRHLVRRRGQEARLRCSPMKGHSHVYWYRQLPEEGLKFMVYLQKENIIDESGMPKERFSAEFPKEGPSILRIQQVVRGDSAAYFCASSPTAGLNEQFFGPGTRLTVL.

The J gene is TRBJ1-4, the V gene TRBV28, with D hard to call. The germline V gene has CDR1 MDHEN and CDR2 SYDVKM. CDR3 length equals 14 residues. Trimming cost V 6 bases and J 8 bases, with 16 bases left between them. CDR3 protein: CASRETRIEEKLFF. As DNA, the CDR3 is TGTGCCAGCAGGGAGACTAGAATCGAAGAAAAACTGTTTTTT.